A single sample gave rise to the 14 T cell receptor beta chains below, sequenced in a study. TCRdb independently ran MiXCR on the RT-PCR reads; one entry per CDR3 protein. The table has about 700,000 distinct CDR3 sequences, approximately 15% seen once; the top ten hold roughly 3.9%. Sequencing was done on a sample of memory CD4+ T cells from blood. These receptors were collected from a female donor in good health, serving as a healthy control.

This clonotype was seen a handful of times. A far bigger clonotype differs at one base, so this is likely a read error. This chain connects TRBV20-1 to TRBJ2-7; tentatively, D is TRBD2 (6 bases). Germline V gives CDR1 DFQATT, CDR2 SNEGSKA (reference sequence). V lost 0 bases, J lost 7 bases, and 13 bases lay in between. The CDR3 runs 13 residues. CDR3 sequence: CSAREDYYNEQYF. Here the CDR3 DNA reads TGCAGTGCTAGAGAGGACTACTACAATGAGCAGTACTTC.

This clonotype appeared many times. The chain carries TRBV7-2 and TRBJ1-5; D is unresolved. Germline-derived CDR1 and CDR2 are SGHTA and FQGNSA. This CDR3 contains 15 residues. V was cut by 5 bases and J by 7 bases, with 18 bases left in between. CDR3 DNA sequence: TGTGCCAGCAGCGCCGCAGCTGAATTGAGGCAGCCCCAGCATTTT. This encodes CASSAAAELRQPQHF.

This clonotype was seen more than once but under ten times. The chain combines TRBV20-1 with TRBJ1-4, with D possibly matching TRBD1 (6 bases). Trimming stripped 4 bases from V and 8 bases from J, with 11 bases between. Germline V gives CDR1 DFQATT, CDR2 SNEGSKA (reference sequence). The CDR3 totals 12 residues. The CDR3 is CSAMGHNEKLFF. CDR3 DNA sequence: TGCAGTGCTATGGGACATAACGAAAAACTGTTTTTT.

V and J are TRBV6-2 or TRBV6-3 and TRBJ2-3; the match to TRBD2 covers 7 bases. V gave up 6 bases and J gave up 2 bases; unmatched junction bases: 8. CDR3 length: 15 residues. CDR1 is MNHEY, CDR2 SVGEGT, per germline. The CDR3: CASSLPSGATDTQYF. The CDR3, as DNA: TGTGCCAGCAGCCTTCCGAGCGGGGCCACAGATACGCAGTATTTT.

As for this clonotype: One end of the junction varies from germline; a read error may be responsible. The rearrangement joins TRBV12-3 or TRBV12-4 to TRBJ1-1; D unresolved. This CDR3 comprises 11 residues. CDR3 loop: CASVRGAEVFF. The CDR3, as DNA: TGTGCTTCAGTGCGTGGAGCTGAAGTTTTCTTT.

The table lists this clonotype with many counts. This chain uses TRBV12-3 or TRBV12-4 with TRBJ1-1, with D possibly matching TRBD1 (6 bases). The length of the CDR3 is 12 residues. V was clipped by 6 bases and J by 11 bases, with 16 bases between them. CDR3 in amino acids: CASSVQQGSAFF. The CDR3 nucleotides are TGTGCCAGCAGCGTCCAACAGGGTTCGGCTTTCTTT.

This chain links TRBV6-1 with TRBJ1-6; D is ambiguous. CDR1 MNHNS and CDR2 SASEGT come from the germline V gene. The CDR3 contains 12 residues. The V gene lost 10 bases and the J gene lost 6 bases, with 10 bases spanning the gap. The DNA of the CDR3 is TGTGCCACCGGAGGAGGTAATTCACCCCTCCACTTT. Translating gives CATGGGNSPLHF.

The chain is built from TRBV5-6 and TRBJ2-2, with D perhaps TRBD2 (5 bases). This CDR3 has 16 residues. Per germline, CDR1 SGHDT and CDR2 YYEEEE. V was clipped by 1 base and J by 6 bases, with 16 bases between them. The CDR3 region is CASSLPDVGDAGELFF. In DNA, the CDR3 is TGTGCCAGCAGCTTGCCTGATGTGGGAGACGCCGGGGAGCTGTTTTTT.

A remark on this clonotype: One junction end disagrees with the germline gene, perhaps due to a read error. This rearrangement joins TRBV20-1 to TRBJ2-1; the match to TRBD2 covers 7 bases. CDR1 is DFQATT, CDR2 SNEGSKA, per germline (reference sequence). The CDR3 has 16 residues. Here the CDR3 DNA reads TGCAGTGCTGGAGACACGCAGCGGGGAAGAAACAATGAGCAGTTCTTC. It yields the protein CSAGDTQRGRNNEQFF.

The chain carries TRBV5-8 and TRBJ2-1; 9 bases fit TRBD1. This CDR3 has 16 residues. Germline values: CDR1 SGHTS, CDR2 YDEGEE. V was clipped by 0 bases and J by 9 bases; unmatched bases: 10. CDR3 loop: CASSLVGRTDRGEQFF. DNA of the CDR3: TGTGCCAGCAGCTTGGTAGGCCGGACGGACAGGGGTGAGCAGTTCTTC.

CDR3 coding DNA: TGTGCCACCAGTGATTTAGGCATGGGAGCCAACGTCCTGACTTTC. Protein: CATSDLGMGANVLTF. The rearrangement joins TRBV24-1 to TRBJ2-6; D uncertain. Trimming left V 1 base short and J 7 bases short, with 10 bases between. The CDR3 is made up of 15 amino acids. CDR1 and CDR2 (germline): KGHDR, SFDVKD.

This clonotype has more than one count but fewer than ten. This sequence joins TRBV7-2 and TRBJ2-3, with TRBD2 matching 9 bases. The CDR3 spans 17 residues. Germline CDR1 reads SGHTA; CDR2 reads FQGNSA. V gave up 4 bases and J gave up 2 bases; unmatched junction bases: 10. CDR3 bases: TGTGCCAGCAGCTCGAAGTGGCTAGCGGGGCCCACAGATACGCAGTATTTT. This gives the protein CASSSKWLAGPTDTQYF. Together with reference TRBV7-2 and TRBJ2-3, the CDR3 gives the full variable domain: GAGVSQSPSNKVTEKGKDVELRCDPISGHTALYWYRQSLGQGLEFLIYFQGNSAPDKSGLPSDRFSAERTGGSVSTLTIQRTQQEDSAVYLCASSSKWLAGPTDTQYFGPGTRLTVL.

This clonotype has a handful of counts. In nucleotides, the CDR3 is TGCAGTGCTAGGGGCAACTCTCCCCTTTCTGGGGCCAACGTCCTGACTTTC. Translating gives CSARGNSPLSGANVLTF. The genes are TRBV20-1 and TRBJ2-6; D is undetermined. Trimming stripped 3 bases from V and 1 base from J, with 16 bases between. Germline V gives CDR1 DFQATT, CDR2 SNEGSKA (reference sequence). This CDR3 contains 17 residues.

This clonotype was counted once. A much more abundant neighbour one base away suggests this may be a read error. The genes are TRBV20-1 and TRBJ1-2; no reliable D call. Trimming removed 5 bases from V and 5 bases from J, with 15 bases in between. In germline, CDR1 is DFQATT, CDR2 SNEGSKA (reference sequence). The CDR3 runs 13 residues. This chain's CDR3 is CSAARRGGYGYTF. CDR3 bases: TGCAGTGCTGCCCGACGGGGTGGTTATGGCTACACCTTC.